The source of this T cell receptor beta chain is a study of tumor and adjacent non-tumor tissue in lung cancer. For the study at large: The patients, about nine men and several women, were roughly 30 to 80 with stage I to III disease.

The library came from three nested PCR rounds adapted from ARM-PCR protocols. TCRdb fed the multiplex PCR reads into MiXCR, producing one record per CDR3 protein. The table lists about 200,000 distinct CDR3 sequences, around 70% of them singletons. The template was RNA from unsorted bulk tissue. Study-wide points: Compared with tumor, normal lung showed significantly lower TCR diversity.

Concerning this clonotype itself: Its antigen is unknown. Because the CDR3 is missing its conserved closing phenylalanine or tryptophan, this is likely a read error. The limits of the CDR3 on the DNA are not certain, so only TCRdb's listed CDR3 is given.

The sequencing sample was made of lung tumor tissue. The receptor's source is a man between 60 and 75 years old with non-small cell lung cancer.

CDR3: CASSLKSRNINTGSCFL. V and J are TRBV13 and TRBJ2-2. The CDR3 spans 17 amino acids, including both terminal residues. Germline V lookup: CDR1 PRHDT, CDR2 FYEKMQ (reference sequence).